This T cell receptor (beta chain) comes out of a study of CD8 T cells in Susac syndrome. This CDR3 comprises 13 residues. Trimming cost V 3 bases and J 6 bases, with 11 bases left between them. Germline V gives CDR1 DFQATT, CDR2 SNEGSKA (reference sequence). The authors reverse transcribed 0.5 to 1 ug RNA with random hexamers. TCRdb re-called the immunoSEQ multiplex PCR reads with MiXCR, one entry per CDR3 protein. Found here are around 190,000 distinct CDR3 sequences, roughly 94% of them singletons; the top ten hold about 0.1%. The sequence was obtained from a human donor in good health. Input material: CD4+ T cells from PBMCs. V usage is TRBV20-1 and J usage is TRBJ2-2; D is ambiguous. CDR3 amino acids: CSASNLEAGELFF. The CDR3 DNA reads TGCAGTGCTAGCAACCTAGAGGCCGGGGAGCTGTTTTTT.